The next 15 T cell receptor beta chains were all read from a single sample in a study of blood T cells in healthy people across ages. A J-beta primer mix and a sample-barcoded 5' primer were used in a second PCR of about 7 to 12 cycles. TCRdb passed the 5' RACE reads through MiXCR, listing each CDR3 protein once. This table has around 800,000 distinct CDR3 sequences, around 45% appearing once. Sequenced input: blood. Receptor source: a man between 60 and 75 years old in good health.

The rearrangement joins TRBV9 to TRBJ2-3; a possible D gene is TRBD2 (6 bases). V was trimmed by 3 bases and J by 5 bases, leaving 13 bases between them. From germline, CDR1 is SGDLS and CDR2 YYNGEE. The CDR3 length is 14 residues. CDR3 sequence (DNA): TGTGCCAGCAGCGCAGGAGTGGAGGGAGATACGCAGTATTTT. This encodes CASSAGVEGDTQYF.

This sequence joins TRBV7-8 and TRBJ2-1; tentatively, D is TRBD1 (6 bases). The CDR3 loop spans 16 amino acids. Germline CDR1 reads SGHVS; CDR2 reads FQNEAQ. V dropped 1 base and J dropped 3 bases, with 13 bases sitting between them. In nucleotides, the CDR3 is TGTGCCAGCAGCTTAGACGAGCAGGGGAACTACAATGAGCAGTTCTTC. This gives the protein CASSLDEQGNYNEQFF.

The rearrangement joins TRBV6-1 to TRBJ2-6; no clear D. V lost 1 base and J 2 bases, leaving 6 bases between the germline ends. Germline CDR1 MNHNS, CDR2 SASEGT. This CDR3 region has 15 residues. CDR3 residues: CASSEGIAGANVLTF. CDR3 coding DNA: TGTGCCAGCAGTGAAGGAATCGCTGGGGCCAACGTCCTGACTTTC.

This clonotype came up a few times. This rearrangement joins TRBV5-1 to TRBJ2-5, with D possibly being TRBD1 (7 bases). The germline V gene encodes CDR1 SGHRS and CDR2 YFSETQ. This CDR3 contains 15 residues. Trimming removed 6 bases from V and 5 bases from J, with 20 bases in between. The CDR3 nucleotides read TGCGCCAGCAAGGAGGGGCCAGGGGGAGATGAGACCCAGTACTTC. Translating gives CASKEGPGGDETQYF.

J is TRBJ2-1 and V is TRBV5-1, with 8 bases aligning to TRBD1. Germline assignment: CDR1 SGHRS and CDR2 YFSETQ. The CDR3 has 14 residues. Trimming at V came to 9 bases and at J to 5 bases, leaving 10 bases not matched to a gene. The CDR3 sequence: CATTTGDHHNEQFF. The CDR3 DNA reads TGCGCCACCACGACAGGGGACCACCACAATGAGCAGTTCTTC.

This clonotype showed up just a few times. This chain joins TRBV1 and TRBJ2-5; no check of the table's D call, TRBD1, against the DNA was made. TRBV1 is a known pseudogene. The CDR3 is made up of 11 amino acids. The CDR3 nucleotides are TGCACCAGCAGCCAAGTCCCCCCTGGGTACTTC. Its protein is CTSSQVPPGYF.

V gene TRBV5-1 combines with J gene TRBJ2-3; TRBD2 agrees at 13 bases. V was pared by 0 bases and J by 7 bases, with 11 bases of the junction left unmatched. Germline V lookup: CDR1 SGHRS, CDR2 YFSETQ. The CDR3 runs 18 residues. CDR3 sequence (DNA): TGCGCCAGCAGCTTGGCCAGAGTGGGACTAGCGGGATCGAATACGCAGTATTTT. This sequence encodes CASSLARVGLAGSNTQYF. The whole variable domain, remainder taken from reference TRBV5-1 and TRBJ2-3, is KAGVTQTPRYLIKTRGQQVTLSCSPISGHRSVSWYQQTPGQGLQFLFEYFSETQRNKGNFPGRFSGRQFSNSRSEMNVSTLELGDSALYLCASSLARVGLAGSNTQYFGPGTRLTVL.

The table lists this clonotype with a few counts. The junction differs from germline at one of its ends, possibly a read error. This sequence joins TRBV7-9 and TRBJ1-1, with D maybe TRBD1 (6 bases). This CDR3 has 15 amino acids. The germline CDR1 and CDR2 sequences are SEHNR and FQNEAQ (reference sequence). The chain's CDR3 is CASSLGGLRNTEAFF. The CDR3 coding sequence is TGTGCTAGCAGCTTGGGGGGGCTCCGGAACACTGAAGCTTTCTTT.

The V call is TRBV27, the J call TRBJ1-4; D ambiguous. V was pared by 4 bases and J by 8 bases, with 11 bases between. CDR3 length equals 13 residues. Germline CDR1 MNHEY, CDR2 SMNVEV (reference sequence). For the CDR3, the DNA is TGTGCCAGCAGTTACGTGGCGGGGGAAAAACTGTTTTTT. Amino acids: CASSYVAGEKLFF.

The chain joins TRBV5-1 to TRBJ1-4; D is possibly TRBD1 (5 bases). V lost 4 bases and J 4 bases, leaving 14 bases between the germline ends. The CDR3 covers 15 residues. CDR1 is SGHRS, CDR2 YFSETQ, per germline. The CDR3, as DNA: TGCGCCAGCAGCCCTCGGGACGGGTATAATGAAAAACTGTTTTTT. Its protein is CASSPRDGYNEKLFF.

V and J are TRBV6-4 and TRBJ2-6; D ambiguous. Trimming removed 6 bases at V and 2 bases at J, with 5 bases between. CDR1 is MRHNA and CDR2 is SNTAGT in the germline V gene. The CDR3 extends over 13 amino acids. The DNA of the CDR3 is TGTGCCAGCAGCGTTACTGGGGCCAACGTCCTGACTTTC. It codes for CASSVTGANVLTF.

The CDR3 loop is CASSVAGGVTDTQYF. DNA of the CDR3: TGTGCCAGCAGCGTAGCGGGGGGAGTCACAGATACGCAGTATTTT. The chain carries TRBV9 and TRBJ2-3; 7 positions agree with TRBD2. Germline CDR1 reads SGDLS; CDR2 reads YYNGEE. V trimming: 0 bases; J trimming: 2 bases; junction bases outside the gene matches: 3. The CDR3 runs to 15 residues.

The chain's CDR3 is CASSFGRGELTYNEQFF. CDR3 nucleotide sequence: TGTGCCAGCAGCTTTGGGAGAGGGGAACTTACCTACAATGAGCAGTTCTTC. The rearrangement uses TRBV11-2 and TRBJ2-1, with D perhaps being TRBD1 or TRBD2 (5 bases each). Germline values: CDR1 SGHAT, CDR2 FQNNGV. The CDR3 length is 17 residues. The V gene lost 3 bases and the J gene lost 2 bases, with 17 bases spanning the gap.

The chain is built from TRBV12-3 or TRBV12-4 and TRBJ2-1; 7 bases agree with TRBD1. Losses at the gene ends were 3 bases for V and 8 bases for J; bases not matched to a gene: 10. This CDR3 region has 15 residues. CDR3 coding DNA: TGTGCCAGCAGTTTTGTAATACAGGGGAAGGATGAGCAGTTCTTC. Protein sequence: CASSFVIQGKDEQFF.

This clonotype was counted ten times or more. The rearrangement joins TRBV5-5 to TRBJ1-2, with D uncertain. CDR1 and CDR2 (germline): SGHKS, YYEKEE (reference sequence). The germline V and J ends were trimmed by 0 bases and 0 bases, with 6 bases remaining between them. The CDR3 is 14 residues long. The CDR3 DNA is TGTGCCAGCAGCTTGGACGACGCTAACTATGGCTACACCTTC. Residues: CASSLDDANYGYTF.